This T cell receptor (beta chain) was sequenced during a study of shared clonotypes between healthy human individuals. Study as a whole: Each donor contributed plates that comprised three CD4 naive, three CD4 memory, two CD8 naive and one CD8 memory.

Naive CD8 cells lacked CD45RO, underwent positive selection for CCR7 and left out terminally differentiated effector memory CD45RA+ cells. This table comes from immunoSEQ multiplex PCR, and its TCRdb copy is limited to in-frame clones, with some not included. The table includes approximately 2,000,000 clones, about 94% detected once. With regard to this clone: Its antigen is still unknown.

General study findings and limits: What naive subsets generally showed was a larger estimated richness than memory subsets showed. The study found lower generation probabilities in non-shared clonotypes than in those shared by all four donors. Naive CD4 clonotypes overlapped across a handful of donors at roughly 4.5%.

CDR3 length equals 20 residues. V was pared by 5 bases and J by 0 bases, with 18 bases of the junction left unmatched. Germline CDR1 reads SGHVS; CDR2 reads FNYEAQ. The TCR was taken from a man aged 18 to 30 in good health. Some clones in this sample may be carry-over from other donors' samples. The chain recombines TRBV7-6 with TRBJ2-7; TRBD2 aligns across 11 bases. Sequencing used naive CD8+ T cells from PBMCs. Here the CDR3 DNA reads TGTGCCAGCAGCCCACCGCGACTAGCGGGGAAGGGGGGAGCCTCCTACGAGCAGTACTTC. It translates to CASSPPRLAGKGGASYEQYF.